The T cell receptor beta chain under discussion was sequenced for a study of identical twins. Unique molecular identifiers were present on cDNA, and template switching added a universal primer site. TCRdb itself ran the 5' RACE reads through MiXCR, one entry per CDR3 protein. In the table there are about 790,000 distinct CDR3 sequences, around a sixth of which are singletons. The table lists this clonotype with a few counts. The antigen is undetermined. Points from the study as a whole: Model-predicted out-of-frame TCR alpha sharing fell below observed values in monozygotic twins. Donors were not followed over many years; analysis was cross-sectional.

The sample also formed part of further work on T cells expressing NK-cell markers. That report adds: Evidence did not settle whether expanded NKG2C+ T cell clones targeted HCMV.

This TCR came from a woman between 18 and 30 years old in good health. The sample taken for sequencing was PBMCs.

The CDR3: CSAVPRGAGAYYNEQFF. CDR3 in DNA: TGCAGTGCGGTCCCCCGTGGAGCGGGAGCCTACTACAATGAGCAGTTCTTC. J is TRBJ2-1 and V is TRBV20-1, with 8 positions matching TRBD2. Germline CDR1 DFQATT, CDR2 SNEGSKA (reference sequence). With 6 bases clipped from V and 3 bases from J, the junction kept 16 bases outside the gene matches. The CDR3 runs 17 residues.